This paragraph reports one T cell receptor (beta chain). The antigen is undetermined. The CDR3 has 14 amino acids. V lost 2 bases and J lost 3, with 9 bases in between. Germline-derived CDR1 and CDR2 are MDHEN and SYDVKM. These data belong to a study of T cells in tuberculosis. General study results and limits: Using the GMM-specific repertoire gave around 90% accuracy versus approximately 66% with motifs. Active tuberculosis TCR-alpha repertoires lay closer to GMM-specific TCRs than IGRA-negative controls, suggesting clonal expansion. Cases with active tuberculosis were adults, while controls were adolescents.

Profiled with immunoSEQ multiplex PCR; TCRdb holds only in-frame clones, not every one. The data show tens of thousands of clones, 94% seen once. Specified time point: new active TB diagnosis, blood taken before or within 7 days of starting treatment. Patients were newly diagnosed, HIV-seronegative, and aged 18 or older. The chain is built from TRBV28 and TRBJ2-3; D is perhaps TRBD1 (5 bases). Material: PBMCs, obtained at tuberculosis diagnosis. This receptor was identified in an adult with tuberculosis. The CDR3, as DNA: TGTGCCAGCAGTTTAGTCCAGGGAACAGATACGCAGTATTTT. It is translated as CASSLVQGTDTQYF.